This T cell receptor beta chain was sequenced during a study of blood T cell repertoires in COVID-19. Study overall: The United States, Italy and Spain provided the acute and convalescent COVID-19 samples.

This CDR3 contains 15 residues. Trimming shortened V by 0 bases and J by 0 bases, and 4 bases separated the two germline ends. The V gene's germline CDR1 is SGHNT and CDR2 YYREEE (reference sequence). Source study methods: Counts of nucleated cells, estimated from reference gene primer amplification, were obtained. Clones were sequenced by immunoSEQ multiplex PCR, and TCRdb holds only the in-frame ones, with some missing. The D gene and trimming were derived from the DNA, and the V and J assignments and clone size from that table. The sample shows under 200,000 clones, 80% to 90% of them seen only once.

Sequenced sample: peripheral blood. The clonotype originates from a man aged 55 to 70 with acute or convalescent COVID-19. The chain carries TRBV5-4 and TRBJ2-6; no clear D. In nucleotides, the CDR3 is TGTGCCAGCAGCTTGGACAGCTCTGGGGCCAACGTCCTGACTTTC. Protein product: CASSLDSSGANVLTF.